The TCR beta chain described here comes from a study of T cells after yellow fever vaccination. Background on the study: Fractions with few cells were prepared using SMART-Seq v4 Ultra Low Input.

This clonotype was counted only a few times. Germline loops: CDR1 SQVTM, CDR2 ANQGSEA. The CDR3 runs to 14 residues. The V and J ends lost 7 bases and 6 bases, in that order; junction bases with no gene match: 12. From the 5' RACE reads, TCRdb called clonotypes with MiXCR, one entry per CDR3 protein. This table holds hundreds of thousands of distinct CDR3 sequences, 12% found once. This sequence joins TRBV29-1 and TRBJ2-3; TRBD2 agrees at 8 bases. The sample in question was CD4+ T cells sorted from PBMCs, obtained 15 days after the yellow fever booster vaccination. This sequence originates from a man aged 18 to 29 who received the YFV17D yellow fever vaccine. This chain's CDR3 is CSAGGGRGDDTQYF. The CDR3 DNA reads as TGCAGCGCTGGCGGGGGGCGGGGTGACGATACGCAGTATTTT.